The 21 T cell receptor beta chains reported below all come from one sample, sequenced in a study of shared clonotypes between healthy human individuals. Data came from immunoSEQ multiplex PCR; TCRdb stores just in-frame clones and leaves some out. Of about 1.5 million clones in the sample, approximately 98% were seen once. The sample comprised naive CD4+ T cells sorted from blood. Subset meaning: CD45RA+ positively selected. The receptor source for this set is a young man in good health.

The V gene is TRBV23-1, the J gene TRBJ1-2; D uncertain. TRBV23-1 is assigned to the ORF class and has an uncertain function. Trimming removed 3 bases from V and 7 bases from J, with 9 bases in between. CDR3 length: 12 amino acids. The CDR3 DNA reads as TGCGCCAGCAGTCATCCCTGCAGTGGCTACACCTTC. Residues: CASSHPCSGYTF.

This chain links TRBV11-2 with TRBJ2-1, with a possible D match to TRBD1 (5 bases). Trimming stripped 8 bases from V and 9 bases from J, with 17 bases between. Germline lookup yields CDR1 SGHAT and CDR2 FQNNGV. The CDR3 contains 13 residues. In DNA form, the CDR3 reads TGTGCCAGCCGCACCTTAGTCACAGGTGAGCAGTTCTTC. It encodes CASRTLVTGEQFF.

This chain uses TRBV29-1 with TRBJ2-1; 14 bases are shared with TRBD2. Germline V gene sequence: CDR1 SQVTM, CDR2 ANQGSEA. The CDR3 is 14 residues long. V trimming: 7 bases; J trimming: 10 bases; junction bases outside the gene matches: 9. The CDR3 region has the DNA TGCAGCGGCCGACTAGCGGGAGGGCCAGGGGAGCAGTTCTTC. Translating it yields CSGRLAGGPGEQFF.

The chain is built from TRBV29-1 and TRBJ2-7; 7 positions agree with TRBD2. CDR1 is SQVTM, CDR2 ANQGSEA, per germline. This CDR3 is 13 amino acids long. V gave up 2 bases and J gave up 6 bases; unmatched junction bases: 7. The CDR3 DNA reads TGCAGCGTTGAACGGGAGGCTATGGGCGAGCAGTACTTC. It yields the protein CSVEREAMGEQYF.

J is TRBJ2-7 and V is TRBV6-1; D is tentatively TRBD1 or TRBD2 (5 bases each). CDR3 length: 14 amino acids. The V gene's germline CDR1 is MNHNS and CDR2 SASEGT. V was shortened by 6 bases and J by 2 bases, with 14 bases between the two germline ends. The CDR3 region is CASRAPGRTYEQYF. For the CDR3, the DNA is TGTGCCAGCAGGGCTCCGGGACGGACCTACGAGCAGTACTTC.

The chain uses TRBV5-6 and TRBJ2-7; 8 bases are shared with TRBD1. The CDR3 is 15 amino acids. Trimming took 3 bases from V and 3 from J; bases not matched to a gene: 8. CDR1 is SGHDT and CDR2 is YYEEEE in the germline V gene. In DNA form, the CDR3 reads TGTGCCAGCAGCTGGCAGGGGGCAGGAAACTACGAGCAGTACTTC. Protein product: CASSWQGAGNYEQYF.

This clone has only a few counts. The rearrangement uses TRBV30 and TRBJ1-2; D is possibly TRBD1 (5 bases). CDR3 length equals 13 residues. The V gene's germline CDR1 is GTSNPN and CDR2 SVGIG (reference sequence). V gave up 4 bases and J gave up 4 bases, with 13 bases separating them. In DNA, the CDR3 is TGTGCCTGGACCGTAGGGGCTAGCTATGGCTACACCTTC. This gives the protein CAWTVGASYGYTF.

This sequence joins TRBV5-1 and TRBJ2-1, with D possibly being TRBD2 (7 bases). The CDR3 totals 17 residues. Germline V gene lookup returns CDR1 SGHRS and CDR2 YFSETQ. Trimming pared 2 bases from V and 6 bases from J, leaving 21 bases between. CDR3 bases: TGCGCCAGCAGCTTCAGCGGGATGCGTAAAGGGGGCAATGAGCAGTTCTTC. The encoded protein is CASSFSGMRKGGNEQFF.

The chain employs TRBV6-1 and TRBJ1-2; D is uncertain. The germline gives CDR1 MNHNS, CDR2 SASEGT. CDR3 length: 14 amino acids. With 6 bases removed from V and 7 bases from J, the gap between germline ends came to 18 bases. CDR3 sequence (DNA): TGTGCCAGCAGCCCTGGTCGGGTCCCTTTTGGCTACACCTTC. Its protein is CASSPGRVPFGYTF.

The chain is built from TRBV19 and TRBJ2-1, with D hard to call. CDR3 length equals 11 residues. CDR1 LNHDA and CDR2 SQIVND come from the germline V gene (reference sequence). With 8 bases removed from V and 7 bases from J, the gap between germline ends came to 9 bases. This chain's CDR3 is CASSQANEQFF. In nucleotides, the CDR3 is TGTGCCAGTTCTCAGGCTAATGAGCAGTTCTTC.

This clone was seen a single time. The rearrangement joins TRBV20-1 to TRBJ1-2, with D possibly matching TRBD1 (5 bases). CDR1 is DFQATT and CDR2 is SNEGSKA in the germline V gene (reference sequence). This CDR3 comprises 11 residues. Trimming cost V 5 bases and J 7 bases, with 11 bases left between them. Here the CDR3 DNA reads TGCAGTGCTGGCCGGGACTCTGGCTACACCTTC. The encoded protein is CSAGRDSGYTF.

V and J are TRBV15 and TRBJ2-2; 8 positions agree with TRBD2. Germline-derived CDR1 and CDR2 are LNHNV and YYDKDF (reference sequence). The J segment lost 7 bases and the V segment lost 0 bases, leaving 4 bases of the junction unmatched. This CDR3 region has 15 residues. This CDR3 reads CATSRDLAGFGELFF. In nucleotides, the CDR3 is TGTGCCACCAGCAGAGACCTAGCGGGTTTCGGGGAGCTGTTTTTT.

The V gene is TRBV18, the J gene TRBJ2-5; TRBD2 aligns across 8 bases. Looked up from germline, CDR1 is KGHSH and CDR2 is LQKENI. J lost 5 bases, V lost 3 bases, and 11 bases had no gene match. The CDR3 has 16 amino acids. The CDR3 DNA follows: TGTGCCAGCTCACCCGGGACTAGGGGGGTGGGCGAGACCCAGTACTTC. It codes for CASSPGTRGVGETQYF.

V gene TRBV11-2 combines with J gene TRBJ2-1, with 8 bases fitting TRBD1. After removal of 6 bases from V and 0 bases from J, the junction contained 7 bases not matched to a gene. Germline V CDR1 and CDR2: SGHAT, FQNNGV. The CDR3 contains 16 residues. In DNA form, the CDR3 reads TGTGCCAGCAGAACCCCGGGACAGGTCTCCTACAATGAGCAGTTCTTC. Its translation is CASRTPGQVSYNEQFF.

The V gene is TRBV5-1, the J gene TRBJ2-7; D perhaps matches TRBD1 (5 bases). Germline CDR1 SGHRS, CDR2 YFSETQ. V lost 4 bases, J lost 3 bases, and 17 bases lay in between. CDR3 length: 15 residues. CDR3 nucleotides: TGCGCCAGCAGCCCTCGCCCAGGGATTGGCTACGAGCAGTACTTC. Amino acid sequence: CASSPRPGIGYEQYF.

The V gene is TRBV7-2, the J gene TRBJ2-2, with unresolved D. Germline loops: CDR1 SGHTA, CDR2 FQGNSA. Deletions cut 2 bases from V and 7 bases from J, with 14 bases between. The CDR3 sequence is 15 residues long. CDR3 residues: CASSLFSEVGGELFF. CDR3 DNA: TGTGCCAGCAGCTTATTCTCTGAAGTGGGCGGGGAGCTGTTTTTT. Complete variable domain (other parts from reference TRBV7-2 and TRBJ2-2): GAGVSQSPSNKVTEKGKDVELRCDPISGHTALYWYRQSLGQGLEFLIYFQGNSAPDKSGLPSDRFSAERTGGSVSTLTIQRTQQEDSAVYLCASSLFSEVGGELFFGEGSRLTVL.

Turning to this clone: Different DNA sequences within this sample yield the same CDR3. The gene calls are TRBV5-1 and TRBJ2-5, with unresolved D. V was pared by 0 bases and J by 6 bases, with 9 bases between. The CDR3 has 13 residues. Per germline, CDR1 SGHRS and CDR2 YFSETQ. CDR3 in amino acids: CASSLEGVQTQYF. The CDR3 nucleotides read TGCGCCAGCAGCTTGGAGGGTGTTCAGACCCAGTACTTC.

The chain employs TRBV19 and TRBJ2-1; 12 bases are shared with TRBD2. This CDR3 spans 17 amino acids. V lost 10 bases, J lost 8 bases, and 18 bases stayed unmatched. Germline V lookup: CDR1 LNHDA, CDR2 SQIVND (reference sequence). CDR3 amino acids: CATSRTSGNLNIHEQFF. For the CDR3, the DNA is TGTGCCACCTCAAGGACTAGCGGGAATTTAAACATCCATGAGCAGTTCTTC.

This clone was counted a single time. The chain combines TRBV5-4 with TRBJ2-7; 15 bases fit TRBD2. J was trimmed by 4 bases and V by 4 bases; bases with no gene match: 15. Per the germline V gene, CDR1 is SGHNT and CDR2 is YYREEE (reference sequence). There are 19 residues in the CDR3. The CDR3 DNA sequence: TGTGCCAGCAGCAAGCGGGAACTACGGACTAGCGGGAGGGGGTACGAGCAGTACTTC. It encodes CASSKRELRTSGRGYEQYF.

In this sample, this clone turned up once. V is TRBV10-3 and J is TRBJ2-1, with 7 bases aligning to TRBD2. Germline V gene lookup returns CDR1 ENHRY and CDR2 SYGVKD. This CDR3 has 19 amino acids. Unmatched junction bases numbered 15, after V lost 4 bases and J lost 0 bases. The CDR3 is CAISATRGASGSSYNEQFF. The CDR3 DNA is TGTGCCATCAGTGCGACGAGGGGAGCTAGCGGAAGCTCCTACAATGAGCAGTTCTTC.

The V and J genes are TRBV15 and TRBJ2-1; possibly TRBD1 for D (5 bases). V dropped 0 bases and J dropped 7 bases, with 10 bases sitting between them. There are 14 residues in the CDR3. Looked up from germline, CDR1 is LNHNV and CDR2 is YYDKDF (reference sequence). CDR3 coding DNA: TGTGCCACCAGCAGAGACCAGGGTAGGAATGAGCAGTTCTTC. Amino acids: CATSRDQGRNEQFF.